The source of this TCR beta chain is a study of T cell responses to AZD1222 COVID-19 vaccine. The junction had 2 bases not matched to a gene; V was cut back by 3 bases and J by 3 bases. The CDR3 has 14 amino acids. In germline, CDR1 is SEHNR, CDR2 FQNEAQ (reference sequence). The table came from immunoSEQ multiplex PCR; TCRdb's copy has only in-frame clones and leaves some out. The sample records roughly 140,000 clones, around 94% being singletons. The TCR comes from an adult in good health. The sequencing here drew on peripheral blood, taken on day 0 of AZD1222 vaccination. The genes are TRBV7-9 and TRBJ1-5, with TRBD1 matching over 7 bases. The CDR3 nucleotides are TGTGCCAGCAGCTTTACAGGGGACAATCAGCCCCAGCATTTT. This codes for CASSFTGDNQPQHF.